The source of this TCR beta chain is a study of shared clonotypes between healthy human individuals. For this clone: No antigen is known for it.

Cells designated naive CD8 were CD45RO-negative and were positively selected for CCR7, with terminally differentiated effector memory CD45RA+ cells excluded. Participating donors were healthy, HIV-negative adults free of recent acute infections or vaccinations. Every subset's genomic DNA went evenly onto several immunoSEQ plates. Here immunoSEQ multiplex PCR was the method, and the copy in TCRdb shows in-frame clones only, minus some. This table has 600,000 or so clones, 98% appearing once. Study observations and caveats: Naive CD4 clonotype sharing across several donors was around 5%.

V was cut by 8 bases and J by 2 bases, with 14 bases left in between. The CDR3 consists of 14 residues. Germline loops: CDR1 SNHLY, CDR2 FYNNEI. Source material: naive CD8+ T cells sorted from blood. This TCR came from a man aged 25-45 years in good health. This chain connects TRBV2 to TRBJ2-3; perhaps TRBD1 as D (6 bases). The DNA of the CDR3 is TGTGCCAGCGGAACCCGGGACAACACAGATACGCAGTATTTT. Amino acids: CASGTRDNTDTQYF. Full variable domain (remainder filled in from reference TRBV2 and TRBJ2-3): EPEVTQTPSHQVTQMGQEVILRCVPISNHLYFYWYRQILGQKVEFLVSFYNNEISEKSEIFDDQFSVERPDGSNFTLKIRSTKLEDSAMYFCASGTRDNTDTQYFGPGTRLTVL.